Listed below are T cell receptor beta chains from one sample, sequenced in a study of blood T cell repertoires in COVID-19. Produced via immunoSEQ multiplex PCR; TCRdb's table is partial and in-frame only. The sample holds approximately 400,000 clones, around four fifths seen once. Sequences were obtained from PBMCs or T cells enriched from blood (not recorded which). The receptors originated from a woman in her forties or fifties who had recovered from COVID-19. CDR3s include the opening cysteine and the closing phenylalanine or tryptophan. D genes are given only for firm matches. Expanded clones get a size class; other rows say once, few or many, or leave the size out.

j_call d_call clone_size v_call cdr3_nt cdr3_aa
TRBJ1-2 TRBD1 . TRBV7-2 TGTGCCAGCAGCTCGGGACAGGGGGGCGGCTACACCTTC CASSSGQGGGYTF
TRBJ1-2 . . TRBV9 TGTGCCAGCAGCGGGGGCGGAAGACCTAACTATGGCTACACCTTC CASSGGGRPNYGYTF
TRBJ2-5 . . TRBV25-1 TGTGCCAGCAGTGAATTGGGTAGCGCTCAAGAGACCCAGTACTTC CASSELGSAQETQYF
TRBJ1-6 TRBD1 . TRBV6-5 TGTGCCAGCAGTTACCATTCACAGGGGCCGGAATCACCCCTCCACTTT CASSYHSQGPESPLHF
TRBJ2-1 TRBD2 . TRBV10-2 TGCGCCAGCAGTGATGTAGCGGGGGGGGAAAGCTCCTACAATGAGCAGTTCTTC CASSDVAGGESSYNEQFF
TRBJ2-7 . . TRBV14 TGTGCCAGCAGCCTAAACAGGGCCCAATTATACGAGCAGTACTTC CASSLNRAQLYEQYF
TRBJ2-7 . many TRBV2 TGTGCCAGCACGCGGACTCACTCCTACGAGCAGTACTTC CASTRTHSYEQYF
TRBJ2-5 . . TRBV21-1 TGTGCCAGCAGCCACCGGGACAGGCCACAAGAGACCCAGTACTTC CASSHRDRPQETQYF
TRBJ1-3 . . TRBV3-1/TRBV3-2 TGTGCCAGCAGCCAGGGGAGAGGAAACACCATATATTTT CASSQGRGNTIYF
TRBJ1-6 TRBD1 few TRBV7-2 TGTGCCAGCAGCTTAGCGTGGGACAGGGCGCAACCCCTCCACTTT CASSLAWDRAQPLHF
TRBJ2-6 . . TRBV30 TGTGCCTGGAGTGTCCTCTCTGGGGCCAACGTCCTGACTTTC CAWSVLSGANVLTF
TRBJ1-3 . . TRBV30 TGTGCCTGCCGAAATGGGGGCCGGTCTGGAAACACCATATATTTT CACRNGGRSGNTIYF
TRBJ2-7 TRBD1 . TRBV7-2 TGTGCCAGCAGCTTAAGACAGGGCTACGAGCAGTACTTC CASSLRQGYEQYF
TRBJ1-2 . . TRBV7-8 TGTGCCAGCAGCTTAGATCAGGGGTGGTATGGCTACACCTTC CASSLDQGWYGYTF
TRBJ1-3 TRBD1 . TRBV10-3 TGTGCCACTACGACAGGGGCGGGAAACACCATATATTTT CATTTGAGNTIYF
TRBJ1-1 . . TRBV7-3 TGTGCCAGCAGCCCCCCCGCAGGGGAGTTCATGAACACTGAAGCTTTCTTT CASSPPAGEFMNTEAFF
TRBJ1-1 TRBD1 . TRBV11-2 TGTGCCAGCAGCAATTCAGGGGGCACGAACACTGAAGCTTTCTTT CASSNSGGTNTEAFF
TRBJ2-7 . . TRBV5-1 TGCGCCAGCAGCTTGGCCGGGGTCGAAGAGCAGTACTTC CASSLAGVEEQYF
TRBJ2-1 TRBD1 . TRBV19 TGTGCCAGTAATACTGACAGGGATGACAATGAGCAGTTCTTC CASNTDRDDNEQFF
TRBJ2-3 TRBD2 . TRBV10-3 TGTGCCATCCGAGCTAGCGGGAGTTACACAGATACGCAGTATTTT CAIRASGSYTDTQYF
TRBJ1-5 TRBD1 . TRBV30 TGTGCCTGGAGTGCGCCCGGGACAGGGTGGGTAGGCAATCAGCCCCAGCATTTT CAWSAPGTGWVGNQPQHF
TRBJ1-4 TRBD1 once TRBV18 TGTGCCAGCTCACCACGGACAGGCCAGAGACTAAGTGAAAAACTGTTTTTT CASSPRTGQRLSEKLFF
TRBJ2-1 TRBD2 . TRBV19 TGTGCCAGTAGTAGCCGACTGGCGGGAGGTTCTTACAATGAGCAGTTCTTC CASSSRLAGGSYNEQFF
TRBJ2-7 TRBD2 . TRBV25-1 TGTGCCAGCAGTGAGGGACTAGCGGGCTACGAGCAGTACTTC CASSEGLAGYEQYF
TRBJ1-4 . . TRBV4-3 TGCGCCAGCAGCCAAGATTTGCGTGAAAAACTGTTTTTT CASSQDLREKLFF
TRBJ2-7 TRBD1 . TRBV5-4 TGTGCCAGCCGTGGGGGACAGGGGGTCTCCTACGAGCAGTACTTC CASRGGQGVSYEQYF
TRBJ1-5 TRBD1 . TRBV5-1 TGCGCCAGCAGCTATACAGGGGGCGGTAATCAGCCCCAGCATTTT CASSYTGGGNQPQHF
TRBJ2-2 . . TRBV5-6 TGTGCCAGCAGCTTGGAAGGGGTGAACACCGGGGAGCTGTTTTTT CASSLEGVNTGELFF
TRBJ2-7 TRBD2 . TRBV7-2 TGTGCCAGCAGCTTAGGACTAGCGGGGGGTCAGTACGAGCAGTACTTC CASSLGLAGGQYEQYF
TRBJ1-1 . . TRBV7-8 TGTGCCAGCAGCTTAATTGGGACTGCTGAAGCTTTCTTT CASSLIGTAEAFF
TRBJ2-1 . . TRBV7-2 TGTGCCAGCAGCCAAGACTTTAGGGGGTACAATGAGCAGTTCTTC CASSQDFRGYNEQFF
TRBJ1-1 . . TRBV27 TGTGCCAGCAGTTGGGGCCGGGGGGGGCTCGCTTTCTTT CASSWGRGGLAFF
TRBJ2-3 TRBD2 . TRBV5-4 TGTGCCAGCAGCCCTAGCGGGAGTGGGTCAGATACGCAGTATTTT CASSPSGSGSDTQYF
TRBJ1-6 TRBD1 . TRBV25-1 TGTGCCAGCAGTGAATGGGACAGTTATTCACCCCTCCACTTT CASSEWDSYSPLHF
TRBJ2-7 . . TRBV7-2 TGTGCCAGCAGCCCTACGTTGATAAGTCTATCCGTATCGTACGAGCAGTACTTC CASSPTLISLSVSYEQYF
TRBJ2-7 . . TRBV7-8 TGTGCCAGCAGCTTAGCTGGGGGGGGCCCCTACGAGCAGTACTTC CASSLAGGGPYEQYF
TRBJ1-2 . once TRBV19 TGTGCCAGTAGTATTCCCGGGATCGGGTATGGCTACACCTTC CASSIPGIGYGYTF
TRBJ1-2 TRBD1 . TRBV2 TGTGCCCTCCCGCAGGGGGCTGTCTATGGCTACACCTTC CALPQGAVYGYTF
TRBJ1-4 . . TRBV4-2 TGTGCCAGCAGCCAAGGACGGGGGGGGCGCTTTGAAAAACTGTTTTTT CASSQGRGGRFEKLFF